Presented here are 27 T cell receptor beta chains from one specimen sequenced in a study of blood T cell repertoires in COVID-19. Measured with immunoSEQ multiplex PCR; TCRdb has only the in-frame clones, and not every one. The sample carries some 48,000 clones, 89% recorded once. Source material: peripheral blood. The receptors derive from a human donor in a cohort sampled during active COVID-19.

This chain joins TRBV4-3 and TRBJ2-7; 14 bases agree with TRBD2. From germline, CDR1 is LGHNA and CDR2 YSLEER. This CDR3 is 18 amino acids long. With 0 bases clipped from V and 7 bases from J, the junction kept 11 bases outside the gene matches. CDR3: CASSQDMGTSGREDEQYF. As DNA, the CDR3 is TGCGCCAGCAGCCAAGATATGGGGACTAGCGGGAGAGAGGATGAGCAGTACTTC.

The J gene is TRBJ2-5, the V gene TRBV5-1; D remains ambiguous. The ends were cut back, 0 bases at V and 7 bases at J, with 13 bases in the middle. The CDR3 extends over 14 amino acids. Germline V gives CDR1 SGHRS, CDR2 YFSETQ. CDR3 nucleotide sequence: TGCGCCAGCAGCTTGGTTGTAAACTCCGGGACCCAGTACTTC. Protein sequence: CASSLVVNSGTQYF.

V gene TRBV5-8 combines with J gene TRBJ1-1, with a tentative D call TRBD1 (5 bases). Trimming removed 4 bases at V and 1 base at J, with 11 bases between. This CDR3 region has 14 residues. CDR1 SGHTS and CDR2 YDEGEE come from the germline V gene. DNA of the CDR3: TGTGCCAGCAGCGAGCGCGGGGGGAACACTGAAGCTTTCTTT. As protein: CASSERGGNTEAFF.

This clone showed up just once. V gene TRBV20-1 combines with J gene TRBJ1-1, with D possibly matching TRBD1 (5 bases). There are 13 residues in the CDR3. The V and J ends lost 3 bases and 0 bases respectively, with 8 bases between them. Germline CDR1 and CDR2: DFQATT and SNEGSKA (reference sequence). The CDR3 nucleotides read TGCAGTGCTAGTAGGGGAATGAACACTGAAGCTTTCTTT. Its protein is CSASRGMNTEAFF.

DNA for the CDR3: TGTGCCAGCAGCCAAGGAATTAGCGTCTCCTACGAGCAGTACTTC. Protein: CASSQGISVSYEQYF. V usage is TRBV3-1 (or the pseudogene TRBV3-2) and J usage is TRBJ2-7, with TRBD2 as a possible D gene (5 bases). The V gene's germline CDR1 is LGHDT and CDR2 YNNKEL (reference sequence). The CDR3 runs to 15 residues. The germline V and J ends were trimmed by 1 base and 0 bases, with 10 bases remaining between them.

The J gene is TRBJ2-7, the V gene TRBV11-2; D remains ambiguous. The germline V and J ends were trimmed by 2 bases and 5 bases, with 4 bases remaining between them. The CDR3 length is 11 residues. Germline CDR1 SGHAT, CDR2 FQNNGV. The CDR3 nucleotides read TGTGCCAGCAGCTTAATAGACGAGCAGTACTTC. Translating gives CASSLIDEQYF.

The chain combines TRBV20-1 with TRBJ2-1; 8 positions agree with TRBD2. The J segment lost 4 bases and the V segment lost 3 bases, leaving 11 bases of the junction unmatched. CDR1 and CDR2 from the germline V gene are DFQATT and SNEGSKA (reference sequence). This CDR3 region has 16 residues. CDR3 residues: CSASIAGSPLYNEQFF. The CDR3 coding sequence is TGCAGTGCTAGTATAGCGGGATCCCCCCTATACAATGAGCAGTTCTTC.

The chain has TRBV7-2 and TRBJ1-1; no clear D. Trimming cost V 4 bases and J 3 bases, with 12 bases left between them. This CDR3 is 14 amino acids long. Per germline, CDR1 SGHTA and CDR2 FQGNSA. The DNA for the CDR3 is TGTGCCAGCAGCTCCAGGTACCACTACACTGAAGCTTTCTTT. Translated, it gives CASSSRYHYTEAFF.

The chain combines TRBV28 with TRBJ2-3; a possible D gene is TRBD2 (5 bases). V shed 2 bases and J shed 9 bases, with 18 bases lying between them. Germline assignment: CDR1 MDHEN and CDR2 SYDVKM. The CDR3 length is 15 residues. DNA of the CDR3: TGTGCCAGCAGTTTAGGGCGGGTCCGGGCGAGCACGCAGTATTTT. It yields the protein CASSLGRVRASTQYF.

The chain has TRBV5-1 and TRBJ1-2; no definite D call. The CDR3 consists of 14 residues. V was shortened by 2 bases and J by 7 bases, with 15 bases between the two germline ends. Germline V lookup: CDR1 SGHRS, CDR2 YFSETQ. The CDR3 coding sequence is TGCGCCAGCAGCTTATCCGGGCGGGAAGGTGGCTACACCTTC. Its protein is CASSLSGREGGYTF.

The V gene is TRBV7-9, the J gene TRBJ2-5, with TRBD1 identical over 8 bases. The J segment lost 2 bases and the V segment lost 3 bases, leaving 8 bases of the junction unmatched. Germline V lookup: CDR1 SEHNR, CDR2 FQNEAQ (reference sequence). The CDR3 length is 16 residues. The CDR3 bases are TGTGCCAGCAGCTTGCGACAGGGGCTCGGACAAGAGACCCAGTACTTC. Translation gives CASSLRQGLGQETQYF. The complete variable domain, with remaining parts taken from reference TRBV7-9 and TRBJ2-5, reads DTGVSQNPRHKITKRGQNVTFRCDPISEHNRLYWYRQTLGQGPEFLTYFQNEAQLEKSRLLSDRFSAERPKGSFSTLEIQRTEQGDSAMYLCASSLRQGLGQETQYFGPGTRLLVL.

This sequence joins TRBV7-3 and TRBJ1-2, with 7 bases aligning to TRBD1. The germline V gene encodes CDR1 SGHTA and CDR2 FQGTGA. The CDR3 runs 16 residues. The V segment lost 5 bases and the J segment 2 bases; nucleotides outside the gene matches: 11. CDR3 sequence: CASSPPGGGPNYGYTF. Here the CDR3 DNA reads TGTGCCAGCAGCCCACCGGGAGGGGGCCCGAACTATGGCTACACCTTC.

The rearrangement uses TRBV5-4 and TRBJ2-2; the match to TRBD2 covers 13 bases. The germline V gene encodes CDR1 SGHNT and CDR2 YYREEE (reference sequence). The CDR3 totals 17 residues. The V and J ends lost 4 bases and 5 bases, in that order; junction bases with no gene match: 8. The CDR3 DNA follows: TGTGCCAGCAGCCCTGGACTAGCGGGAGTTCAAACCGGGGAGCTGTTTTTT. Translated, it gives CASSPGLAGVQTGELFF.

The V gene is TRBV6-5, the J gene TRBJ2-1; D might be TRBD1 (6 bases). This CDR3 contains 13 residues. Germline loops: CDR1 MNHEY, CDR2 SVGAGI. V dropped 8 bases and J dropped 5 bases, with 13 bases sitting between them. The CDR3 DNA reads as TGTGCCAGCCGGTTGGACAGTAACAATGAGCAGTTCTTC. Translation: CASRLDSNNEQFF.

The chain is built from TRBV5-1 and TRBJ1-2; D is uncertain. This CDR3 is built from 13 residues. Germline CDR1 reads SGHRS; CDR2 reads YFSETQ. The V end lost 0 bases, the J end lost 8 bases, and 11 bases lay between the germline ends. The CDR3 DNA is TGCGCCAGCAGCTTGGCCCCAGGTGGAGGCTACACCTTC. Protein product: CASSLAPGGGYTF.

This rearrangement joins TRBV28 to TRBJ2-7; TRBD2 matches at 10 bases. CDR1 and CDR2 from the germline V gene are MDHEN and SYDVKM. Losses at the gene ends were 4 bases for V and 2 bases for J; bases not matched to a gene: 8. The CDR3 has 16 residues. The CDR3 region has the DNA TGTGCCAGCAGTTGGGCAGCGGGAGGGGCGGCCTACGAGCAGTACTTC. Translating gives CASSWAAGGAAYEQYF.

The chain recombines TRBV11-1 with TRBJ1-2; D not certain. This CDR3 has 14 amino acids. The V gene's germline CDR1 is SGHAT and CDR2 FQDESV (reference sequence). The V gene lost 5 bases and the J gene lost 1 base, with 11 bases spanning the gap. The CDR3 DNA sequence: TGTGCCAGCAGCCAGAACGGAGTTAACTATGGCTACACCTTC. Protein product: CASSQNGVNYGYTF.

This chain joins TRBV30 and TRBJ1-1; possible D gene TRBD1, 6 bases. V gave up 4 bases and J gave up 1 base, with 13 bases separating them. The CDR3 runs 14 residues. The germline V gene has CDR1 GTSNPN and CDR2 SVGIG (reference sequence). CDR3 DNA sequence: TGTGCCTGGAAGCGAGGGGGTAAGAACACTGAAGCTTTCTTT. Translating gives CAWKRGGKNTEAFF.

V is TRBV7-2 and J is TRBJ2-3; 12 bases match TRBD1. There are 16 residues in the CDR3. From germline, CDR1 is SGHTA and CDR2 FQGNSA. After removal of 1 base from V and 6 bases from J, the junction contained 5 bases not matched to a gene. In DNA, the CDR3 is TGTGCCAGCAGCTTAGGGGGACAGGGGGCGCAGGATACGCAGTATTTT. It yields the protein CASSLGGQGAQDTQYF.

This clone came up once. The CDR3 DNA reads as TGTGCCAGCAGCTTAGACGCGAGCTCCTACGAGCAGTACTTC. Protein product: CASSLDASSYEQYF. The V gene is TRBV7-6, the J gene TRBJ2-7, with no clear D. Germline CDR1 reads SGHVS; CDR2 reads FNYEAQ. This CDR3 has 14 amino acids. Trimming left V 1 base short and J 0 bases short, with 7 bases between.

The rearrangement links TRBV9 to TRBJ2-5, with no clear D. Germline CDR1 reads SGDLS; CDR2 reads YYNGEE. The CDR3 consists of 16 residues. Trimming stripped 3 bases from V and 6 bases from J, with 21 bases between. The CDR3 DNA reads as TGTGCCAGCAGCGAGCCCCAGTTCGGCGGTTCTAAGACCCAGTACTTC. This sequence encodes CASSEPQFGGSKTQYF.

V and J are TRBV7-8 and TRBJ1-2; D possibly corresponds to TRBD1 (5 bases). This CDR3 has 14 residues. V was clipped by 5 bases and J by 1 base, with 11 bases between them. CDR1 SGHVS and CDR2 FQNEAQ come from the germline V gene. The CDR3 spells CASSPRQGNYGYTF. CDR3 bases: TGTGCCAGCAGCCCCCGGCAGGGTAACTATGGCTACACCTTC.

The V call is TRBV11-1, the J call TRBJ2-3; 13 nucleotides agree with TRBD2. Germline V CDR1 and CDR2: SGHAT, FQDESV (reference sequence). The V and J ends lost 5 bases and 4 bases, in that order; junction bases with no gene match: 6. The CDR3 sequence is 16 residues long. The CDR3 here is CASSPRLAGGSDTQYF. The CDR3 bases are TGTGCCAGCAGCCCCAGACTAGCGGGAGGCTCAGATACGCAGTATTTT. The full variable domain, completed using reference TRBV11-1 and TRBJ2-3, is EAEVAQSPRYKITEKSQAVAFWCDPISGHATLYWYRQILGQGPELLVQFQDESVVDDSQLPKDRFSAERLKGVDSTLKIQPAELGDSAMYLCASSPRLAGGSDTQYFGPGTRLTVL.

This clone was observed a single time. The chain is built from TRBV19 and TRBJ2-7, with unresolved D. This CDR3 region has 14 residues. The V and J ends lost 5 bases and 2 bases respectively, with 13 bases between them. Looked up from germline, CDR1 is LNHDA and CDR2 is SQIVND (reference sequence). This chain's CDR3 is CASSVLLPPYEQYF. The CDR3 DNA reads as TGTGCCAGTAGTGTGCTCCTACCACCCTACGAGCAGTACTTC.

The DNA for the CDR3 is TGTGCCAGCACCCAAGGAGGCTATGGCTACACCTTC. Translation gives CASTQGGYGYTF. The rearrangement links TRBV6-5 to TRBJ1-2; D unresolved. V lost 7 bases, J lost 4 bases, and 10 bases lay in between. The CDR3 totals 12 residues. The V gene's germline CDR1 is MNHEY and CDR2 SVGAGI.

This chain connects TRBV27 to TRBJ1-5; the match to TRBD1 covers 8 bases. The CDR3 sequence is 15 residues long. Germline CDR1 and CDR2: MNHEY and SMNVEV (reference sequence). The J segment lost 2 bases and the V segment lost 5 bases, leaving 5 bases of the junction unmatched. CDR3 amino acids: CASSPTGVGNQPQHF. The CDR3 nucleotides read TGTGCCAGCAGTCCGACAGGGGTAGGCAATCAGCCCCAGCATTTT.

The chain is built from TRBV5-4 and TRBJ2-7; 13 bases are shared with TRBD2. CDR1 is SGHNT and CDR2 is YYREEE in the germline V gene (reference sequence). Trimming took 4 bases from V and 5 from J; bases not matched to a gene: 6. The CDR3 is 15 residues long. The CDR3 bases are TGTGCCAGCAGCGAAAGACTAGCGGGAGGAGACGAGCAGTACTTC. Its translation is CASSERLAGGDEQYF.